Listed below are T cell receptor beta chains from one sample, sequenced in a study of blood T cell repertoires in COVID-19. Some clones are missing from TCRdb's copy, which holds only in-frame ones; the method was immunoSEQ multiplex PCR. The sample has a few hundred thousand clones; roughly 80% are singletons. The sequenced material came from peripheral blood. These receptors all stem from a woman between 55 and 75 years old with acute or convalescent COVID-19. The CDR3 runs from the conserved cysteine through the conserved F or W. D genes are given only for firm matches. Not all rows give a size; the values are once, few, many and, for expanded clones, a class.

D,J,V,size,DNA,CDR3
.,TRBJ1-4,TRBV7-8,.,TGTGCCAGCAGCCACCGAGGGGAGGACTATGAAAAACTGTTTTTT,CASSHRGEDYEKLFF
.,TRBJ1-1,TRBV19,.,TGTGCCAGTAGTCCTACAGGGAACACTGAAGCTTTCTTT,CASSPTGNTEAFF
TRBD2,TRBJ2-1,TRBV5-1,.,TGCGCCAGCAGCTTGGCGGGGGGGCCCGTTTCCTACAATGAGCAGTTCTTC,CASSLAGGPVSYNEQFF
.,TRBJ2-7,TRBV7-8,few,TGTGCCAGCAGCTTAGTCAGGTCTTCATTCTCCTACGAGCAGTACTTC,CASSLVRSSFSYEQYF
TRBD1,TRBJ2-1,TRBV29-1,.,TGCAGCGTTGGTTTCAGGGCAGGGGGCAATGAGCAGTTCTTC,CSVGFRAGGNEQFF
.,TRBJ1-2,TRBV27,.,TGTGCCAGCTCAGGTCAAAACAACTATGGCTACACCTTC,CASSGQNNYGYTF
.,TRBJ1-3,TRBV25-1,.,TGTGCCAGCAGGGAGGATCTGGCGTCTGGAAACACCATATATTTT,CASREDLASGNTIYF
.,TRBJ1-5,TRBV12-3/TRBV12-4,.,TGTGCCAGCAGTTTATTCCGGGATCAGCCCCAGCATTTT,CASSLFRDQPQHF
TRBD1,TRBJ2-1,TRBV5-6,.,TGTGCCAGCAGTTTGAGAAGATTCGGGACAGGGGGCGCAAGTGAGCAGTTCTTC,CASSLRRFGTGGASEQFF
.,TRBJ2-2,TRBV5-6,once,TGTGCCAGCAGCTTGTCCAGGGCCGGGGAGCTGTTTTTT,CASSLSRAGELFF
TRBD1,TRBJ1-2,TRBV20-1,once,TGCAGTGCTAGTTCGACAGGGTATGACTATGGCTACACCTTC,CSASSTGYDYGYTF
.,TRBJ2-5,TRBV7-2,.,TGTGCCAGCAGCTATAGGGGGGGGGCCTCCCAAAAGACCCAGTACTTC,CASSYRGGASQKTQYF
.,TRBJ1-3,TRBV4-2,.,TGTGCCAGCAGCCAAGATAGGATAGTTCACGGGGGAGACACCATATATTTT,CASSQDRIVHGGDTIYF
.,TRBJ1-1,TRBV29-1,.,TGCAGCGTTGGCGGCTTCGGGGGCACTGAAGCTTTCTTT,CSVGGFGGTEAFF
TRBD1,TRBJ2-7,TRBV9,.,TGTGCCAGCAGCCCTTCCTCCGACAGGGGGGCCTACGAGCAGTACTTC,CASSPSSDRGAYEQYF
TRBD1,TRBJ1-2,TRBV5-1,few,TGCGCCAGCAGATCTGGACAGGGCCCTACTAACTATGGCTACACCTTC,CASRSGQGPTNYGYTF
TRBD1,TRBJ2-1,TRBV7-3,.,TGTGCCAGCAGTCTCACCGGGACAGATAACAATGAGCAGTTCTTC,CASSLTGTDNNEQFF
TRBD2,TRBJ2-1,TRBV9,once,TGTGCCAGCAGCGTATCTGGACTAGCGGTATACAATGAGCAGTTCTTC,CASSVSGLAVYNEQFF
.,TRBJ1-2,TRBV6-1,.,TGTGCCAGCAGTGAAGTAGTGGGCCCCTATGGCTACACCTTC,CASSEVVGPYGYTF
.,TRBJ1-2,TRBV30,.,TGTGCCTGGAGTGCTCAAAGTACAGGGCTCTATGGCTACACCTTC,CAWSAQSTGLYGYTF
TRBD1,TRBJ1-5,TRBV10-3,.,TGTGCCATCAGCCCGGGACAGGGCGGGTCGGGCAATCAGCCCCAGCATTTT,CAISPGQGGSGNQPQHF
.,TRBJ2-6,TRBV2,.,TGTGCCAGCTTGGGACATGGAAGGTCTGGGGCCAACGTCCTGACTTTC,CASLGHGRSGANVLTF
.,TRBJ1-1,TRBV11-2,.,TGTGCCAGCAGCGGAGGAATGGGTACTGAAGCTTTCTTT,CASSGGMGTEAFF
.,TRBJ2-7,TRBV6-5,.,TGTGCCAGCAGTTACGGGAGCGGGCGCGGTTCCTACGAGCAGTACTTC,CASSYGSGRGSYEQYF
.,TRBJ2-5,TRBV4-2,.,TGTGCCAGCAAGGGGACTGAAGAGACCCAGTACTTC,CASKGTEETQYF
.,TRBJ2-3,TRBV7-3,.,TGTGCCAGCAGCCCCCCCGCCGGGATAGATACGCAGTATTTT,CASSPPAGIDTQYF
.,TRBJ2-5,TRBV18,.,TGTGCCAGCTCCTCAAGCTCCCAAGAGACCCAGTACTTC,CASSSSSQETQYF
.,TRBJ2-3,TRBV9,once,TGTGCCAGCAGCGTAGATGGGGCGACGACAGATACGCAGTATTTT,CASSVDGATTDTQYF
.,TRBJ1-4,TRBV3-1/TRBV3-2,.,TGTGCCAGCAGCCAAGATTCCGGGACAATTGGTGAAAAACTGTTTTTT,CASSQDSGTIGEKLFF
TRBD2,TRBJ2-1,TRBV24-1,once,TGTGCCACCAGTGATCCCCTGGCAAAGCGGGACTACAATGAGCAGTTCTTC,CATSDPLAKRDYNEQFF
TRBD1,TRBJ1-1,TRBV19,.,TGTGCCAGTAGCATCAGGGGGTCCACTGAAGCTTTCTTT,CASSIRGSTEAFF
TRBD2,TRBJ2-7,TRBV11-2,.,TGTGCCAGCAACCCGGGGGGTCCCACCTACGAGCAGTACTTC,CASNPGGPTYEQYF
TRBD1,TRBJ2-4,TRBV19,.,TGTGCCAGTAGTATAGTGGGACAGGGGCCGACGGGAGCCAAAAACATTCAGTACTTC,CASSIVGQGPTGAKNIQYF
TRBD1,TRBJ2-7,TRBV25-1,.,TGTGCCAGCACCCCGAGAGGGGGCTTCGACGAGCAGTACTTC,CASTPRGGFDEQYF
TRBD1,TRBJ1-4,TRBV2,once,TGTGCCAGCAGTGCGGGACAGGGGTCTAATGAAAAACTGTTTTTT,CASSAGQGSNEKLFF
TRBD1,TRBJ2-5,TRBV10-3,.,TGTGCCATCAGTGACCGTTCGGGACAGGGGAACGAAGAGACCCAGTACTTC,CAISDRSGQGNEETQYF
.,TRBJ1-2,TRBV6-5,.,TGTGCCAGCTCCGGGACACGACCTAACTATGGCTACACCTTC,CASSGTRPNYGYTF
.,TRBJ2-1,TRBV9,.,TGTGCCAGCAGCGGGGGACTTCAATCCTACAATGAGCAGTTCTTC,CASSGGLQSYNEQFF
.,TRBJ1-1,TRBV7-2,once,TGTGCCAGCAGCTCCTCGACAGCTCCAGGCACTGAAGCTTTCTTT,CASSSSTAPGTEAFF
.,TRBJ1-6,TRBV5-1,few,TGCGCCAGCAGTGTCGAGAGCTCCTATAATTCACCCCTCCACTTT,CASSVESSYNSPLHF
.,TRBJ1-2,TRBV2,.,TGTGCCAGCAGTGTGGACAGACTTTATGGCTACACCTTC,CASSVDRLYGYTF